These T cell receptor beta chains were read from a single sample in a study of blood T cell repertoires in COVID-19. The repertoire was sequenced with immunoSEQ multiplex PCR; TCRdb's copy has only in-frame clones and lacks some. The sample contains some 200,000 clones, just over 90% of which appear only once. The material sequenced was peripheral blood. All receptors come from a man aged 30 to 39 with acute or convalescent COVID-19. The CDR3 runs from the conserved cysteine through the conserved F or W. Each record gives: D gene, clone size, V gene, J gene, CDR3 DNA, CDR3 protein. D genes are given only for firm matches. Clone size is not always given. Where it is, it says once, few, many or a class for expanded clones.

>-|-|TRBV5-1|TRBJ1-2
TGCGCCAGCAGCTCGTCTCCGGGGGATACTAACTATGGCTACACCTTC
CASSSSPGDTNYGYTF
>-|-|TRBV28|TRBJ2-7
TGTGCCAGCACCCCCGCGGGACGCCAGTACGAGCAGTACTTC
CASTPAGRQYEQYF
>TRBD1|once|TRBV4-2|TRBJ1-1
TGTGCCAGCAGCCAAGTAGGACAGGGGAACACTGAAGCTTTCTTT
CASSQVGQGNTEAFF
>-|once|TRBV15|TRBJ2-4
TGTGCCACCAGCAGAGATCGGGTGCTAAGGGGGACGTCAAACATTCAGTACTTC
CATSRDRVLRGTSNIQYF
>TRBD2|-|TRBV24-1|TRBJ2-3
TGTGCCACCAGTAGCGGGAGGGCGGGCACAGATACGCAGTATTTT
CATSSGRAGTDTQYF
>-|-|TRBV7-9|TRBJ1-6
TGTGCCAGCAGCTTAGCGATGTCCGAGAATTCACCCCTCCACTTT
CASSLAMSENSPLHF
>TRBD2|-|TRBV7-3|TRBJ2-2
TGTGCCAGCAGCCGCTCTGGCGGGAGTATCGGGGAGCTGTTTTTT
CASSRSGGSIGELFF
>TRBD1|-|TRBV20-1|TRBJ2-7
TGCAGTGCTAGTTTATACCGGACAGGGGAATTCGGATCAACTTACGAGCAGTACTTC
CSASLYRTGEFGSTYEQYF
>TRBD2|few|TRBV7-8|TRBJ2-5
TGTGCCAGCAGCTTCCCGACTAGCGGGGGCCGTGGGCAGTACTTC
CASSFPTSGGRGQYF
>-|once|TRBV6-2/TRBV6-3|TRBJ2-1
TGTGCCAGCAGTCGCCGTAGCGGTGGGGGGGCGTGGTACAATGAGCAGTTCTTC
CASSRRSGGGAWYNEQFF
>-|-|TRBV11-3|TRBJ2-7
TGTGCCAGCAGCTCTGGGGCCTCGGGCTACGAGCAGTACTTC
CASSSGASGYEQYF
>-|once|TRBV3-1/TRBV3-2|TRBJ2-2
TGTGCCAGCAGCCTCTTGGGGGCGAGTAACACCGGGGAGCTGTTTTTT
CASSLLGASNTGELFF
>-|-|TRBV2|TRBJ1-6
TGTGCCAGCCAAGTTTCCGGGTTTTATTCACCCCTCCACTTT
CASQVSGFYSPLHF
>-|-|TRBV11-2|TRBJ1-1
TGTGCGAGCTGCACAACGGCAGGGACTGAAGCTTTCTTT
CASCTTAGTEAFF
>-|once|TRBV6-1|TRBJ2-7
TGTGCCAGCAGTGAGGGGGCCTTGATAACGGAGCAGTACTTC
CASSEGALITEQYF
>TRBD1|-|TRBV7-9|TRBJ2-7
TGTGCCAGCAGCACAGGGGCCTACGAGCAGTACTTC
CASSTGAYEQYF
>-|-|TRBV18|TRBJ2-7
TGTGCCAGCTCACCACCGGGGACTGGGACCTACGAGCAGTACTTC
CASSPPGTGTYEQYF
>-|-|TRBV11-2|TRBJ2-1
TGTGCCAGCAGTCAAAGACGAACTCCTAGCTCCTACAATGAGCAGTTCTTC
CASSQRRTPSSYNEQFF
>-|-|TRBV19|TRBJ2-1
TGTGCCAGTAAGGACAGCAACAATGAGCAGTTCTTC
CASKDSNNEQFF
>TRBD1|-|TRBV7-9|TRBJ2-7
TGTGCCAGCAGCCCGGGACAGGGGGCTAAATTCTACGAGCAGTACTTC
CASSPGQGAKFYEQYF
>-|-|TRBV6-5|TRBJ1-2
TGTGCCAGCAGTTTAGGGGAGGAGAGCGATGGCTACACCTTC
CASSLGEESDGYTF
>-|few|TRBV2|TRBJ2-1
TGTGCCAGCAGTGACCAGGGTTCGAATGAGCAGTTCTTC
CASSDQGSNEQFF
>TRBD2|-|TRBV7-2|TRBJ2-7
TGTGCCAGCAGCCGTGGGACTAGCGGATCCTACGAGCAGTACTTC
CASSRGTSGSYEQYF
>-|-|TRBV6-4|TRBJ2-3
TGTGCCAGCAGTGACTCCACAGGGCTGTTGAGGGATACGCAGTATTTT
CASSDSTGLLRDTQYF
>-|-|TRBV28|TRBJ2-4
TGTGCCAGCTCGTCCTACAGTGCCCTTGCCAAAAACATTCAGTACTTC
CASSSYSALAKNIQYF
>TRBD1|-|TRBV9|TRBJ1-4
TGTGCCAGCAGCGTAGGAGCGTCCCAGGGGGGCTATGAAAAACTGTTTTTT
CASSVGASQGGYEKLFF
>-|-|TRBV7-2|TRBJ1-2
TGTGCCAGCAGCTTAGTTGCGGGGAAGGACTATGGCTACACCTTC
CASSLVAGKDYGYTF
>-|-|TRBV6-5|TRBJ1-2
TGTGCCAGCAGGGTCACAGGCTATGGCTACACCTTC
CASRVTGYGYTF
>-|-|TRBV19|TRBJ2-6
TGTGCCAGTAGCTCCCCAAGGAGAGGTGAGGCCAACGTCCTGACTTTC
CASSSPRRGEANVLTF
>TRBD1|-|TRBV2|TRBJ2-7
TGTGCCTATTACAAAGACAGGGGCGAGCAGTACTTC
CAYYKDRGEQYF
>TRBD1|-|TRBV9|TRBJ2-1
TGTGCCAGCAGCCGTCTGGGACAGTACAATGAGCAGTTCTTC
CASSRLGQYNEQFF
>TRBD2|-|TRBV13|TRBJ2-7
TGTGCCAGCAGCTTGGCGGGAGACTTATACGAGCAGTACTTC
CASSLAGDLYEQYF
>-|-|TRBV18|TRBJ1-6
TGTGCCAGCTCACCCCCGGGGGGGGTAAGATCACCCCTCCACTTT
CASSPPGGVRSPLHF
>TRBD1|-|TRBV11-2|TRBJ2-7
TGTGCCAGCAGCTTAGACAGGGGGCCCTACGAGCAGTACTTC
CASSLDRGPYEQYF
>TRBD1|-|TRBV4-2|TRBJ1-4
TGTGCCAGCAGCCAGGAAAAGGGGGCGAGGGAAAAACTGTTTTTT
CASSQEKGAREKLFF
>-|-|TRBV4-1|TRBJ2-7
TGCGCCAGCAGCCAGATTATGGATGGGTCGGGTTACGAGCAGTACTTC
CASSQIMDGSGYEQYF
>TRBD2|-|TRBV28|TRBJ2-3
TGTGCCAGCAGTTTAGCGGGAGGGCCGGGTGGTACGCAGTATTTT
CASSLAGGPGGTQYF
>TRBD1|-|TRBV7-9|TRBJ1-5
TGTGCCAGCAGCGTCGGTATTGGACAGGGTAGCAATCAGCCCCAGCATTTT
CASSVGIGQGSNQPQHF
>TRBD1|-|TRBV7-8|TRBJ2-7
TGTGCCAGCAGCTTACCTGGGGACAGATCCTACGAGCAGTACTTC
CASSLPGDRSYEQYF
>TRBD1|-|TRBV6-5|TRBJ1-1
TGTGCCACGGAAGGGACAGGGAACACTGAAGCTTTCTTT
CATEGTGNTEAFF
>-|once|TRBV27|TRBJ2-3
TGTGCCAGCAGTTACAGTCTTCCCCGTAGCACAGATACGCAGTATTTT
CASSYSLPRSTDTQYF
>TRBD1|-|TRBV7-8|TRBJ2-4
TGTGCCAGCAGCCCTTGGGGGACAGGGGAGGCCAAAAACATTCAGTACTTC
CASSPWGTGEAKNIQYF
>TRBD1|-|TRBV6-6|TRBJ1-1
TGTGCCAGCAGAATTGGACAGGGGATCGCTGAAGCTTTCTTT
CASRIGQGIAEAFF
>-|-|TRBV7-8|TRBJ1-1
TGTGCCAGCAGCCCCCCGGGACAAGTGAACACTGAAGCTTTCTTT
CASSPPGQVNTEAFF
>TRBD1|-|TRBV28|TRBJ1-4
TGTGCCAGCAGACCTCGGACAGGGTTCGAAAAACTGTTTTTT
CASRPRTGFEKLFF
>TRBD1|-|TRBV30|TRBJ2-2
TGTGCCTACACTCCGGGACAGGGAAACACCGGGGAGCTGTTTTTT
CAYTPGQGNTGELFF
>TRBD1|-|TRBV19|TRBJ1-1
TGTGCCAGTAGTAGTCGACAGGGGGGGACTGAAGCTTTCTTT
CASSSRQGGTEAFF
>-|-|TRBV29-1|TRBJ2-1
TGCAGCGTTTTTCAAGTGAGTGAGCAGTTCTTC
CSVFQVSEQFF
>TRBD1|-|TRBV7-8|TRBJ2-7
TGTGCCAGCAGCCTACAGGGGACCTACGAGCAGTACTTC
CASSLQGTYEQYF
>TRBD2|-|TRBV6-5|TRBJ2-5
TGTGCCAGCAGTTACTCGACTAGCGGGGGGGAGACCCAGTACTTC
CASSYSTSGGETQYF
>-|once|TRBV12-5|TRBJ2-3
TGTGCTAGTGGGGACCCCCAGGGCTCCCGCACAGATACGCAGTATTTT
CASGDPQGSRTDTQYF
>-|-|TRBV5-8|TRBJ1-4
TGTGCCAGCAGCTTGGGGTGGGCAGCCGATGCAACTAATGAAAAACTGTTTTTT
CASSLGWAADATNEKLFF
>TRBD1|once|TRBV11-2|TRBJ2-7
TGTGCCAGCAGCCACGGGACAGCCTACGAGCAGTACTTC
CASSHGTAYEQYF
>-|-|TRBV30|TRBJ1-5
TGTGCCTGGAGCCAGCGAGGGGGTGGCAATCAGCCCCAGCATTTT
CAWSQRGGGNQPQHF
>-|-|TRBV21-1|TRBJ2-2
TGTGCCAGCGGTCTCGGAGGGACCGGGGAGCTGTTTTTT
CASGLGGTGELFF